These T cell receptor beta chains were read from a single sample in a study of response to subunit inactivated influenza vaccine. TCRdb ran MiXCR on the RT-PCR reads and lists one entry per CDR3 protein. The sample lists almost 250,000 distinct CDR3 sequences, roughly an eighth occurring once. Sample: non-naive T cells sorted from PBMCs, taken less than 15 days before vaccination. The source is a man in his fifties who received an inactivated influenza vaccine. Each CDR3 is given with its conserved first and last residue. The D gene is left open where the match is weak. Only part of the rows carry a size: once, few, many, or a class if the clone is expanded.

v_call,d_call,clone_size,j_call,cdr3_nt,cdr3_aa
TRBV2,TRBD2,many,TRBJ2-3,TGTGCCAGCAGTGAGATAGGACTAGCGGGGTACACAGATACGCAGTATTTT,CASSEIGLAGYTDTQYF
TRBV3-1,TRBD2,NA,TRBJ2-5,TGTGCCAGCAGCCAAGGGACTAGCGGGGGTGAGACCCAGTACTTC,CASSQGTSGGETQYF
TRBV7-8,NA,NA,TRBJ1-4,TGTGCCAGCAGCCCTCGGCTTGGGGAAAAACTGTTTTTT,CASSPRLGEKLFF
TRBV7-8,NA,few,TRBJ1-1,TGTGCCAGCAGCTTATGGGGCTTGGCGAACACTGAAGCTTTCTTT,CASSLWGLANTEAFF
TRBV28,NA,many,TRBJ2-7,TGTGCCAGCAGTTTAGGTTGGGAGTACGAGCAGTACTTC,CASSLGWEYEQYF
TRBV12-3/TRBV12-4,NA,many,TRBJ1-5,TGTGCCAGCAGTCGGGACGGAAATAGCAATCAGCCCCAGCATTTT,CASSRDGNSNQPQHF
TRBV5-1,TRBD1,many,TRBJ2-5,TGCGCCAGCAGCTTGTCGTCTACAGGGGGATCGGGCCAAGAGACCCAGTACTTC,CASSLSSTGGSGQETQYF
TRBV9,NA,NA,TRBJ1-2,TGTGCCAGCAGCGTAGCTAACTCCGCTAACTATGGCTACACCTTC,CASSVANSANYGYTF
TRBV3-1,TRBD2,few,TRBJ2-3,TGTGCCAGCAGCCAAGGACTAGCGGGAAGACACGTTACGCAGTATTTT,CASSQGLAGRHVTQYF
TRBV3-1,TRBD1,NA,TRBJ2-6,TGTGCCAGCACCAAATTGACAGGGTACCTCGCAGGGGCCAACGTCCTGACTTTC,CASTKLTGYLAGANVLTF
TRBV9,NA,NA,TRBJ2-5,TGTGCCATCGCACGACCGGGGAAGGAGACCCAGTACTTC,CAIARPGKETQYF
TRBV3-2,NA,few,TRBJ2-1,TGTGCCAGCAGCCGTCGGGCGGGGGCGGCAGACAATGAGCAGTTCTTC,CASSRRAGAADNEQFF
TRBV20-1,NA,NA,TRBJ2-1,TGCAGTGCTGCCAGCCATGAGCAGTTCTTC,CSAASHEQFF
TRBV27,NA,few,TRBJ2-3,TGTGCCAGCAGTTTAATAGAACATATGGGCCCAGATACGCAGTATTTT,CASSLIEHMGPDTQYF
TRBV6-6,TRBD2,NA,TRBJ2-7,TGTGCCAGCAGGGGGACTAGCGAGCAGTACTTC,CASRGTSEQYF
TRBV20-1,TRBD1,medium-sized,TRBJ1-4,TGCAGTGCCTCAGGGCAGGGGGCAAGAAAACTGTTTTTT,CSASGQGARKLFF
TRBV7-9,TRBD1,NA,TRBJ2-7,TGTGCCAGCAGCTGGCCCTACGGGACAGGGAGAAACGAGCAGTACTTC,CASSWPYGTGRNEQYF
TRBV12-3/TRBV12-4,NA,few,TRBJ2-7,TGTGCCAGCAGTTTTGGAGGGACGGACGAGCAGTACTTC,CASSFGGTDEQYF
TRBV6-2/TRBV6-3,NA,many,TRBJ1-1,TGTGCCAGCAGTTACACGGGACTTGAAGCTTTCTTT,CASSYTGLEAFF
TRBV11-2,TRBD1,many,TRBJ2-1,TGTGCCAGCAGCTTAGTCAGGGGGAACCATTACAATGAGCAGTTCTTC,CASSLVRGNHYNEQFF
TRBV11-2,NA,NA,TRBJ2-5,TGTGCCAGCAGCTTAGAGTTTCCACCCAGAGCCCATGGTTTGGCCCAGTACTTC,CASSLEFPPRAHGLAQYF
TRBV11-2,NA,few,TRBJ1-3,TGTGCCAGCAGCAACCGACCAAACCAAGGAAACACCATATATTTT,CASSNRPNQGNTIYF
TRBV7-2,NA,NA,TRBJ1-1,TGTGCCAGCAGCTTAGTAGGGGGTCGGACTGAAGCTTTCTTT,CASSLVGGRTEAFF
TRBV5-6,TRBD1,few,TRBJ1-2,TGTGCCAGCAGCCTGGACAGGGCGGACTATGGCTACACCTTC,CASSLDRADYGYTF
TRBV9,NA,NA,TRBJ2-1,TGTGCCAGCAGCGTAGCCCCAGGGGGGTACAATGAGCAGTTCTTC,CASSVAPGGYNEQFF
TRBV9,TRBD1,NA,TRBJ1-4,TGTGCCAGCAGCACTGGGACAGCCGAAAAACTGTTTTTT,CASSTGTAEKLFF
TRBV12-3/TRBV12-4,NA,NA,TRBJ2-5,TGTGCCAGCAGGACCCGGACAGTCAGGAAGACCCAGTACTTC,CASRTRTVRKTQYF
TRBV20-1,NA,NA,TRBJ2-7,TGCAGTGCTAGAGATTCCCGGCGGGTAACCTACGAGCAGTACTTC,CSARDSRRVTYEQYF
TRBV7-2,NA,NA,TRBJ2-1,TGTGCCAGCAGCTTAGGGCACAGCTCCTACGAGCAGTTCTTC,CASSLGHSSYEQFF
TRBV28,TRBD1,NA,TRBJ2-7,TGTGCCAGCAGTTTACGGGGGTGGGGGACAGGGTCCTACGAGCAGTACTTC,CASSLRGWGTGSYEQYF
TRBV20-1,TRBD1,NA,TRBJ1-5,TGCAGTGCTCCAGAAGGGACAGGGAGCTTGAATCATCCCCAGCATTTT,CSAPEGTGSLNHPQHF
TRBV12-3/TRBV12-4,NA,NA,TRBJ1-4,TGTGCCAGCGCGGGTCCTCCCAATGAAAAACTGTTTTTT,CASAGPPNEKLFF
TRBV27,NA,many,TRBJ1-4,TGTGCCAGCAGTTTATCGACAGGAGGGGCTGAAAAACTGTTTTTT,CASSLSTGGAEKLFF
TRBV28,NA,many,TRBJ2-5,TGTGCCAGCAGTGACCGAGGGACAAAAAGAGGAGAGACCCAGTACTTC,CASSDRGTKRGETQYF
TRBV28,NA,NA,TRBJ1-2,TGTGCCAGCAGTTTATTCGACCAGGGGCTTGGCTACACCTTC,CASSLFDQGLGYTF
TRBV7-2,NA,many,TRBJ2-7,TGTGCCAGCAGTGTCGTTGGGGGGCAGTACTACGAGCAGTACTTC,CASSVVGGQYYEQYF
TRBV5-1,TRBD1,few,TRBJ2-7,TGCGCCAGCAGCGTGGGACAGGGAATGGGCGAGCAGTACTTC,CASSVGQGMGEQYF
TRBV30,NA,NA,TRBJ2-7,TGTGCCTGGAGTAGACAGAGCTACGAGCAGTACTTC,CAWSRQSYEQYF
TRBV6-5,NA,many,TRBJ1-3,TGTGCCAGCAGTTACCAGTCCCCGGACAGCTCTGGAAACACCATATATTTT,CASSYQSPDSSGNTIYF
TRBV7-2,TRBD1,few,TRBJ1-4,TGTGCCAGCAGCCCCCGGACAGGATGGGGCGAAAAACTGTTTTTT,CASSPRTGWGEKLFF
TRBV6-1,NA,NA,TRBJ1-4,TGTGCCAGCAGTGACGTGTCAGCAACTAATGAAAAACTGTTTTTT,CASSDVSATNEKLFF
TRBV15,NA,many,TRBJ2-1,TGTGCCACCAGCAGAGATGAACAGGGTCGGTTCTTC,CATSRDEQGRFF
TRBV3-1,TRBD2,many,TRBJ2-2,TGTGCCAGCAGCCCGGGACTAGCGGCGAACACCGGGGAGCTGTTTTTT,CASSPGLAANTGELFF
TRBV20-1,TRBD1,many,TRBJ1-6,TGCAGTGCTAAGCTGGGACAGGCTAGCAATTCACCCCTCCACTTT,CSAKLGQASNSPLHF
TRBV6-1,NA,NA,TRBJ2-3,TGTGCCAGCAGTGCACCCGCCGGAAGGGGTAGCACAGATACGCAGTATTTT,CASSAPAGRGSTDTQYF